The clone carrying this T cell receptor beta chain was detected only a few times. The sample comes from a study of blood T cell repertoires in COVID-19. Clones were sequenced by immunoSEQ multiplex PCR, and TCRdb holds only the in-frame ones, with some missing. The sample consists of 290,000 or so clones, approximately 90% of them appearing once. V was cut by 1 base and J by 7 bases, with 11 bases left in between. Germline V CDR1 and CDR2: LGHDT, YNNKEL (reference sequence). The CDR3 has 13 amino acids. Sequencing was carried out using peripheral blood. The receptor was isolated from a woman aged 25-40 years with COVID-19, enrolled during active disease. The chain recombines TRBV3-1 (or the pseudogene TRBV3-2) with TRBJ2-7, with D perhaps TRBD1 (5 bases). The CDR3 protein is CASSQGRAEEQYF. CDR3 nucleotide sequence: TGTGCCAGCAGCCAAGGCAGGGCGGAGGAGCAGTACTTC.